The clone carrying this T cell receptor beta chain was observed many times. The antigen remains unidentified. These data are taken from a study of T cells in Graves' hyperthyroidism and ophthalmopathy. Study-wide context: The initial diagnosis was the point when peripheral blood was collected, ahead of any treatment. Study-level points and caveats: Stable hyperthyroidism was told apart from ophthalmopathy by a model built on 13 V-J features. The model forecast ophthalmopathy, anticipating it by a median 6.5 months before onset.

Researchers took RNA transcripts and amplified the TCR beta CDR3 regions from them. With the HTBI primer set, the TCR CDR3 went through a first round of RT-PCR. MiXCR, applied by TCRdb to the multiplex PCR reads, yields one record per CDR3 protein. The sample carries about 690,000 distinct CDR3 sequences, roughly a sixth recorded once. CDR1 SGHTA and CDR2 FQGTGA come from the germline V gene. This CDR3 has 15 amino acids. Trimming shortened V by 1 base and J by 4 bases, and 13 bases separated the two germline ends. Material: blood. The TCR comes from a man over 45 with Graves' hyperthyroidism. The chain is built from TRBV7-3 and TRBJ1-1; D perhaps matches TRBD1 (6 bases). The CDR3 region has the DNA TGTGCCAGCAGCTTAAACGGGGGCCTGGGCACTGAAGCTTTCTTT. It yields the protein CASSLNGGLGTEAFF.